The entry that follows covers one T cell receptor beta chain sequence. This CDR3 has 15 residues. Germline CDR1 and CDR2: LNHNV and YYDKDF (reference sequence). The V and J ends lost 1 base and 2 bases, in that order; junction bases with no gene match: 3. These data belong to a study of T cells in localized non-small cell lung cancer. The protocol was immunoSEQ multiplex PCR, while the TCRdb copy is restricted to in-frame clones and leaves out a portion. Among about 31,000 clones listed, 80% to 90% were seen once. This sequence originates from a woman aged 35-75 years with stage I lung adenocarcinoma. Sequenced here: peripheral blood, sampled before any cancer treatment. The chain employs TRBV15 and TRBJ2-5, with 8 positions matching TRBD1. The chain's CDR3 is CATSRGQGRQETQYF. CDR3 in DNA: TGTGCCACCAGCAGAGGACAGGGGAGGCAAGAGACCCAGTACTTC.